One sample yielded the 15 T cell receptor beta chains listed below, sequenced in a study of Graves' ophthalmopathy and Graves' hyperthyroidism. Amplification of the TCR beta CDR3 regions used RNA transcripts (as template). Second-round multiplex PCR followed a first-round RT-PCR using HTBI primers. Via MiXCR, TCRdb re-called the multiplex PCR reads, giving one row per CDR3 protein. The sample shows more than 550,000 distinct CDR3 sequences, over 40% of them seen only once. Sequencing input: peripheral blood. The origin of the receptors is an adult man with Graves' ophthalmopathy.

Points on this clonotype: The junction differs from germline at one of its ends, possibly a read error. The CDR3 sequence is CSVEGDTGRVGETQYF. Here the CDR3 DNA reads TGCAGCGTAGAAGGGGACACGGGAAGGGTTGGGGAGACCCAGTACTTC. V is TRBV29-1 and J is TRBJ2-5; a weak D match, TRBD1 (6 bases). Germline V gene data show CDR1 as SQVTM and CDR2 as ANQGSEA. The CDR3 spans 16 residues. The variable domain in full, completed from reference TRBV29-1 and TRBJ2-5, reads SAVISQKPSRDICQRGTSLTIQCQVDSQVTMMFWYRQQPGQSLTLIATANQGSEATYESGFVIDKFPISRPNLTFSTLTVSNMSPEDSSIYLCSVEGDTGRVGETQYFGPGTRLLVL.

The chain joins TRBV5-6 to TRBJ1-3, with D maybe TRBD1 (6 bases). The CDR3 contains 16 residues. V gave up 2 bases and J gave up 0 bases, with 12 bases separating them. Per the germline V gene, CDR1 is SGHDT and CDR2 is YYEEEE. CDR3 sequence: CASSLQGRSSGNTIYF. The DNA of the CDR3 is TGTGCCAGCAGCTTACAGGGTAGAAGCTCTGGAAACACCATATATTTT.

A few counts support this clonotype. The chain has TRBV25-1 and TRBJ1-5; TRBD1 agrees at 7 bases. Germline CDR1 is MGHDK and CDR2 is SYGVNS. The ends lost 4 bases at V and 6 bases at J; junction bases unmatched: 9. This CDR3 is 15 amino acids long. DNA for the CDR3: TGTGCCAGCAGTGCTATGGACAGGTCGCGTCAGCCCCAGCATTTT. Its translation: CASSAMDRSRQPQHF.

A few counts support this clonotype. At one end, the junction sequence differs from germline, possibly due to a read error. The gene calls are TRBV10-3 and TRBJ2-5, with 8 bases aligning to TRBD2. Per germline, CDR1 ENHRY and CDR2 SYGVKD. CDR3 length: 13 amino acids. The CDR3 nucleotides are TGTGCCATCGGCCCTAAGGGACTAGAGCCCCAGTACTTC. It codes for CAIGPKGLEPQYF.

This clonotype was picked up a small number of times. This chain's CDR3 is CASQTPNSGGASSYEQYF. The CDR3 DNA follows: TGTGCCAGCCAAACTCCCAATAGCGGGGGGGCCTCGTCCTACGAGCAGTACTTC. The chain links TRBV10-3 to TRBJ2-7; 11 positions match TRBD2. The CDR3 contains 18 residues. The junction had 18 bases not matched to a gene; V was cut back by 10 bases and J by 1 base. Germline lookup yields CDR1 ENHRY and CDR2 SYGVKD.

A word on this clonotype: A read error is possible here, since a much larger clone lies one base away. This sequence joins TRBV5-1 and TRBJ1-2; D remains ambiguous. This CDR3 has 15 amino acids. In germline, CDR1 is SGHRS, CDR2 YFSETQ. Written as DNA, the CDR3 is TGCGCCAGCAGCGGCGGATTCCGAGCGGGCTATGGCCACACCTTC. It codes for CASSGGFRAGYGHTF.

The rearrangement uses TRBV10-3 and TRBJ2-3, with D tentatively TRBD2 (6 bases). This CDR3 spans 15 amino acids. Per germline, CDR1 ENHRY and CDR2 SYGVKD. Trimming removed 10 bases at V and 2 bases at J, with 19 bases between. The CDR3 nucleotides read TGTGCCAGCACCAGACTAGTTTTATTCACAGATACGCAGTATTTT. Its protein product is CASTRLVLFTDTQYF.

The chain carries TRBV10-3 and TRBJ2-6; D uncertain. CDR1 is ENHRY, CDR2 SYGVKD, per germline. Deletions cut 4 bases from V and 5 bases from J, with 3 bases between. This CDR3 contains 12 residues. For the CDR3, the DNA is TGTGCCATCAGTGTCAGGGCCAACGTCCTGACTTTC. Its protein product is CAISVRANVLTF.

Concerning this clonotype: A read error may explain this, as a much larger clone is one base away. The V call is TRBV19, the J call TRBJ2-7; 7 positions match TRBD2. With V trimmed by 1 base and J by 0 bases, 6 bases remained unmatched. The CDR3 sequence is 16 residues long. Per germline, CDR1 LNHDA and CDR2 SQIVND (reference sequence). Here the CDR3 DNA reads TGTGCCAGTAGTATAGTCGGAGCGGGGTCCTCCTACGAGCAGTACTTC. Its protein product is CASSIVGAGSSYEQYF.

The chain employs TRBV2 and TRBJ1-5; D gene unclear. CDR3 length: 16 residues. Germline assignment: CDR1 SNHLY and CDR2 FYNNEI. Between the trimmed V and J ends, which lost 3 bases and 10 bases, there was a span of 22 bases. In DNA form, the CDR3 reads TGTGCCAGCAGTGAGATTGGGTCTGATAGCAACCACCCCCAGCATTTT. This gives the protein CASSEIGSDSNHPQHF.

The V call is TRBV24-1, the J call TRBJ1-4; D gene ambiguous. Germline lookup yields CDR1 KGHDR and CDR2 SFDVKD. The CDR3 extends over 16 amino acids. Trimming pared 3 bases from V and 9 bases from J, leaving 19 bases between. CDR3 region: CATSDITGPLGKKLFF. DNA of the CDR3: TGTGCCACCAGTGATATCACCGGGCCCTTAGGGAAAAAACTGTTTTTT.

The chain is built from TRBV4-1 and TRBJ2-6, with 7 positions matching TRBD2. The CDR3 runs 18 residues. Per germline, CDR1 MGHRA and CDR2 YSYEKL. With 0 bases clipped from V and 2 bases from J, the junction kept 7 bases outside the gene matches. Here the CDR3 reads CASSQEGRELAGANVLTF. The CDR3, as DNA: TGCGCCAGCAGCCAAGAAGGGAGGGAACTGGCTGGGGCCAACGTCCTGACTTTC.

This clonotype was detected only a few times. The chain recombines TRBV12-3 or TRBV12-4 with TRBJ2-2; 9 bases align to TRBD2. This CDR3 comprises 15 residues. Germline trimming cut 3 bases from V and 6 bases from J; bases unmatched to any gene: 5. CDR3 in amino acids: CASSFLRGGPGELFF. CDR3 bases: TGTGCCAGCAGTTTTTTGCGGGGGGGCCCCGGGGAGCTGTTTTTT.

This clonotype was detected ten times or more. This chain uses TRBV5-1 with TRBJ1-4; D not certain. This CDR3 spans 14 amino acids. In germline, CDR1 is SGHRS, CDR2 YFSETQ. Between the trimmed V and J ends, which lost 7 bases and 0 bases, there was a span of 10 bases. The CDR3: CASGERATNEKLFF. The CDR3 DNA is TGCGCCAGCGGTGAGAGGGCAACTAATGAAAAACTGTTTTTT. The full variable domain, completed using reference TRBV5-1 and TRBJ1-4, is KAGVTQTPRYLIKTRGQQVTLSCSPISGHRSVSWYQQTPGQGLQFLFEYFSETQRNKGNFPGRFSGRQFSNSRSEMNVSTLELGDSALYLCASGERATNEKLFFGSGTQLSVL.

This clonotype was found once. The chain has TRBV7-4 and TRBJ1-3; a possible D gene is TRBD1 (6 bases). The CDR3 runs to 15 residues. Germline CDR1 and CDR2: SGHVT and SQSDAQ. Trimming pared 1 base from V and 4 bases from J, leaving 11 bases between. The CDR3: CASSLGWTDGNTIYF. The CDR3 nucleotides read TGTGCCAGCAGCTTAGGATGGACAGACGGAAACACCATATATTTT.